This T cell receptor (beta chain) originates from a study of tumor-infiltrating lymphocytes in primary liver carcinoma. Comments on this clonotype: The target antigen is unknown. Likely a read error: the CDR3 ends without its conserved phenylalanine or tryptophan.

The CDR3 is made up of 15 amino acids. Germline values: CDR1 MNHEY, CDR2 SVGAGI. From around 500 ng of total RNA, TCR beta-specific cDNA was reverse-transcribed using a constant-region primer. Libraries covering TCR beta were generated through three nested multiplex PCR rounds (using a slightly modified ARM-PCR). TRBV1-TRBV30 forward primers paired with a C-beta reverse primer were used in the first two PCR rounds, which ran about 11 cycles each. TCRdb processed the multiplex PCR reads anew with MiXCR; each CDR3 protein has one entry. Of over 100,000 distinct CDR3 sequences listed, nearly 70% are singletons. Study findings and constraints: The study found tumor-adjacent and tumor-blood pairs overlapped less than tumor region pairs. It was in tumors, not blood, that the top-250-clone fraction was significantly higher (p = 0.039).

Total RNA and DNA came together from roughly 20-30 mg of bulk tissue without cell sorting. The V gene is TRBV6-5, the J gene TRBJ1-1; D unclear. The material sequenced was tumor-adjacent normal liver tissue. The clonotype originates from a woman aged 55-69 years with primary liver carcinoma and hepatitis B virus infection. CDR3 in amino acids: CASSYSVMSGTEAFL. The CDR3 DNA reads TGTGCTAGCAGTTACTCTGTTATGTCGGGCACTGAAGCTTTCCTT.